This TCR beta chain was found in a study of blood T cells in healthy people across ages. On the study more broadly: Capture by template switching was about one barcoded beta molecule per two T cells. Study observations and caveats: Estimates based on one million T cells were treated as lower bounds.

Together with a sample-barcoded 5' primer, a J-beta primer mix was included in a second PCR lasting about 7 to 12 cycles. In TCRdb, the 5' RACE reads were re-called with MiXCR into one record per CDR3 protein. This table holds 540,000 or so distinct CDR3 sequences, 27% found once. Note on this clonotype: Its matching antigen is unknown.

A minimum of 7 million PBMCs was isolated per sample. Losses at the gene ends were 5 bases for V and 7 bases for J; bases not matched to a gene: 11. The CDR3 length is 15 residues. CDR1 is SQVTM and CDR2 is ANQGSEA in the germline V gene. Sequencing was carried out using blood. The receptor's source is a woman in her sixties or seventies in good health. J is TRBJ2-2 and V is TRBV29-1; 9 nucleotides line up with TRBD1. The CDR3 bases are TGCAGCGTTAGCGGGGAACAGGGGGCGATCGGGGAGCTGTTTTTT. This codes for CSVSGEQGAIGELFF.